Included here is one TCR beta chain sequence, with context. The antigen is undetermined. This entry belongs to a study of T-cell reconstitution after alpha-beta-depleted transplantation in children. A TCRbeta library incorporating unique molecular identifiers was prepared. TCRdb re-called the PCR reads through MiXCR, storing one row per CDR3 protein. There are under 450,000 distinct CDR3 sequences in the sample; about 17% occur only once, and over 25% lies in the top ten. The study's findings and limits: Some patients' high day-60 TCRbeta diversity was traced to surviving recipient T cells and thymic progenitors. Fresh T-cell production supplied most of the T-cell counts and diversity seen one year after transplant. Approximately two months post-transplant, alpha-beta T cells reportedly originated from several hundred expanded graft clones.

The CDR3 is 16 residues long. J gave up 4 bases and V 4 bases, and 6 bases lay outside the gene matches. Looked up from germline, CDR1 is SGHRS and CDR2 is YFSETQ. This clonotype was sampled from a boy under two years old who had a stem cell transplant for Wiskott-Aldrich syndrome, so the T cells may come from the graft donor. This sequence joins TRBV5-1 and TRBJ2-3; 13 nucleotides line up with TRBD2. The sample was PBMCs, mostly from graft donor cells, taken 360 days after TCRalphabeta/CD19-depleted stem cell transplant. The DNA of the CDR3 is TGCGCCAGCAGCGGCGGACTAGCGGGAGTGGCAGATACGCAGTATTTT. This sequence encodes CASSGGLAGVADTQYF.